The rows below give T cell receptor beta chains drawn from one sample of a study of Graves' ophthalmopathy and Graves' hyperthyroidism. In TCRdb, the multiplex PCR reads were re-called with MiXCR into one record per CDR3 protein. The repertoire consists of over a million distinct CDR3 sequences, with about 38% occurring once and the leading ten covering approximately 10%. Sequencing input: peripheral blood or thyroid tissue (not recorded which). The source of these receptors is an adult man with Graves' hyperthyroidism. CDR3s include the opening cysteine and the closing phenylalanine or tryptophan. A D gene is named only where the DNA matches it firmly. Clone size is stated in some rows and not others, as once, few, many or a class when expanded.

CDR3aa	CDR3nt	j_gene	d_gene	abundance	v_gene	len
CASSLSRLQETQYF	TGTGCCAGCAGCTTGTCCCGGCTTCAAGAGACCCAGTACTTC	TRBJ2-5	NA	many	TRBV5-6	14
CAISESTGTIYF	TGTGCCATCAGTGAGAGTACCGGCACCATATATTTT	TRBJ1-3	NA	NA	TRBV10-3	12
CASSPARGQETQYF	TGTGCCAGCAGCCCTGCGCGGGGACAGGAGACCCAGTACTTC	TRBJ2-5	NA	NA	TRBV7-2	14
CASRGTTSPLHF	TGTGCCAGCAGAGGGACCACTTCACCCCTCCACTTT	TRBJ1-6	NA	NA	TRBV12-3/TRBV12-4	12
CASSFWDSGELFF	TGTGCCAGCAGTTTCTGGGACAGCGGGGAGCTGTTTTTT	TRBJ2-2	TRBD1	NA	TRBV7-3	13
CASSLRGQGQPSGGYTF	TGTGCCAGCAGCTTACGCGGACAGGGACAGCCGAGTGGGGGCTACACCTTC	TRBJ1-2	TRBD1	many	TRBV7-2	17
CASSLSTGIVAGGPGETQYF	TGTGCCAGCAGCTTATCTACTGGGATAGTAGCGGGGGGCCCGGGGGAGACCCAGTACTTC	TRBJ2-5	TRBD2	NA	TRBV7-8	20
CASSLVLSGTDTEAFF	TGCGCCAGCAGCTTGGTATTGTCTGGGACAGATACTGAAGCTTTCTTT	TRBJ1-1	TRBD1	NA	TRBV5-1	16
CASSQDRWDGTEAFF	TGCGCCAGCAGCCAAGATCGGTGGGACGGCACTGAAGCTTTCTTT	TRBJ1-1	NA	NA	TRBV4-1	15
CSARVGGARWETQYF	TGCAGTGCTAGAGTTGGCGGGGCGCGGTGGGAGACCCAGTACTTC	TRBJ2-5	NA	NA	TRBV20-1	15
CSASTGGDRTEAFF	TGCAGTGCTAGTACAGGAGGGGATCGAACTGAAGCTTTCTTT	TRBJ1-1	NA	NA	TRBV20-1	14
CASSPVRLGANTGELFF	TGTGCCAGCAGCCCTGTGCGGCTTGGGGCGAACACCGGGGAGCTGTTTTTT	TRBJ2-2	NA	many	TRBV12-3/TRBV12-4	17
CASSPQAGYEQYF	TGCGCCAGCAGCCCCCAAGCCGGCTACGAGCAGTACTTC	TRBJ2-7	NA	NA	TRBV4-1	13
CASSSYQGAITGELYF	TGTGCCAGCAGCTCTTACCAGGGGGCGATCACCGGGGAGCTGTACTTC	TRBJ2-5	TRBD1	NA	TRBV7-2	16
CAISEATQGANYGYTF	TGTGCCATCAGTGAGGCTACACAGGGGGCTAACTATGGCTACACCTTC	TRBJ1-2	TRBD1	many	TRBV10-3	16
CASSYQGSETQYF	TGTGCCAGCAGCTATCAGGGTAGTGAGACCCAGTACTTC	TRBJ2-5	NA	many	TRBV7-8	13
CASSPGGVRSGELFF	TGTGCCAGCAGCCCCGGGGGGGTGAGATCCGGGGAGCTGTTTTTT	TRBJ2-2	TRBD2	few	TRBV12-3/TRBV12-4	15
CASSELGWYEQYF	TGTGCCAGCAGTGAATTGGGATGGTACGAGCAGTACTTC	TRBJ2-7	NA	once	TRBV14	13
CASSLGAGRVTQYF	TGTGCCAGCAGCTTAGGGGCAGGGAGGGTGACCCAGTACTTC	TRBJ2-5	TRBD2	few	TRBV7-2	14
CASSYLQDSTEAFF	TGCGCCAGCAGCTACCTACAGGATAGCACTGAAGCTTTCTTT	TRBJ1-1	NA	many	TRBV4-1	14
CSVEDTRDGEQFF	TGCAGCGTTGAAGATACGAGGGACGGTGAGCAGTTCTTC	TRBJ2-1	NA	many	TRBV29-1	13
CASSIGTAEAFF	TGTGCCAGTAGTATTGGTACGGCTGAAGCTTTCTTT	TRBJ1-1	NA	many	TRBV19	12
CASSQDIYTMNTEAFF	TGCGCCAGCAGCCAAGATATCTACACCATGAACACTGAAGCTTTCTTT	TRBJ1-1	NA	NA	TRBV4-3	16
CAISVGGKGLSGANVLTF	TGTGCCATCAGTGTAGGAGGGAAGGGGCTCTCTGGGGCCAACGTCCTGACTTTC	TRBJ2-6	NA	many	TRBV10-3	18
CATSSGGTAGNTIYF	TGTGCCACCAGCAGCGGCGGGACAGCTGGAAACACCATATATTTT	TRBJ1-3	TRBD1	NA	TRBV15	15
CASQTGQGRYEQYF	TGTGCCAGCCAGACGGGACAGGGAAGATACGAGCAGTACTTC	TRBJ2-7	TRBD1	NA	TRBV10-3	14
CASNDLGSNYGYTF	TGTGCCAGTAATGACTTGGGGTCTAACTATGGCTACACCTTC	TRBJ1-2	NA	many	TRBV19	14
CASSSEIHRARDQYF	TGTGCCAGCAGCTCCGAGATCCACAGGGCAAGAGACCAGTACTTC	TRBJ2-5	NA	NA	TRBV7-2	15
CASSPLDSTQPQHF	TGTGCCAGCAGTCCATTGGACAGCACACAGCCCCAGCATTTT	TRBJ1-5	NA	NA	TRBV13	14
CASSWTGSGGYEQPQHF	TGCGCCAGCAGCTGGACCGGGTCAGGTGGATACGAGCAGCCCCAGCATTTT	TRBJ1-5	NA	NA	TRBV5-1	17
CASNRGSETQYF	TGCGCCAGCAACAGGGGATCGGAGACCCAGTACTTC	TRBJ2-5	TRBD1	many	TRBV10-2	12
CASSVDAGTYEQYF	TGTGCCAGCAGCGTAGATGCAGGAACCTACGAGCAGTACTTC	TRBJ2-7	NA	many	TRBV9	14
CASTREVTANTEAFF	TGTGCCAGTACTCGGGAGGTGACAGCGAACACTGAAGCTTTCTTT	TRBJ1-1	NA	NA	TRBV19	15
CASSTGPGRNSPLHF	TGTGCCAGCAGCACCGGACCGGGACGAAATTCACCCCTCCACTTT	TRBJ1-6	NA	NA	TRBV7-2	15
CASSMLRTGGETQYF	TGTGCCAGCAGCATGCTCCGGACGGGGGGGGAGACCCAGTACTTC	TRBJ2-5	TRBD2	few	TRBV7-2	15
CASSLDLPAGTQYF	TGTGCCAGCAGCTTAGATTTGCCAGCGGGGACCCAGTACTTC	TRBJ2-5	NA	many	TRBV7-9	14
CASSQEQGWNSPLHF	TGTGCCAGCAGCCAAGAACAGGGCTGGAATTCACCCCTCCACTTT	TRBJ1-6	NA	NA	TRBV7-9	15
CASSPLEGVETQYF	TGTGCCAGTAGCCCCCTTGAGGGGGTCGAGACCCAGTACTTC	TRBJ2-5	NA	NA	TRBV19	14
CASSHFFPGQGDTEAFF	TGTGCCAGTAGTCACTTTTTTCCGGGACAGGGGGACACTGAAGCTTTCTTT	TRBJ1-1	TRBD1	few	TRBV19	17
CASSAGQGKTGELFF	TGTGCCAGCAGCGCTGGGCAGGGGAAAACCGGGGAGCTGTTTTTT	TRBJ2-2	NA	few	TRBV9	15
CSVEIIETQYF	TGCAGCGTTGAAATTATCGAGACCCAGTACTTC	TRBJ2-5	NA	many	TRBV29-1	11
CASSQAGTLNEKLFF	TGTGCCAGCAGCCAGGCCGGGACACTGAATGAAAAACTGTTTTTT	TRBJ1-4	NA	many	TRBV14	15
CSARGGQGNSRSYEQYF	TGCAGTGCTAGAGGGGGACAGGGGAATAGTAGGTCCTACGAGCAGTACTTC	TRBJ2-7	TRBD1	few	TRBV20-1	17
CSARDQGGSSGNTIYF	TGCAGTGCTAGAGATCAGGGGGGCAGCTCTGGAAACACCATATATTTT	TRBJ1-3	TRBD1	NA	TRBV20-1	16
CASSQGDLMNTEAFF	TGCGCCAGCAGCCAAGGGGATTTAATGAACACTGAAGCTTTCTTT	TRBJ1-1	NA	few	TRBV4-3	15
CASSLGGQGLDEQYF	TGTGCCAGCAGTCTGGGGGGACAGGGATTGGACGAGCAGTACTTC	TRBJ2-7	TRBD1	many	TRBV12-3/TRBV12-4	15
CASSQDSSNEELFF	TGCGCCAGCAGCCAGGACAGCTCTAATGAAGAACTGTTTTTT	TRBJ1-4	NA	NA	TRBV5-5	14
CASSSAGGLYGYTF	TGTGCCAGCAGTTCGGCAGGGGGCCTCTATGGCTACACCTTC	TRBJ1-2	TRBD1	few	TRBV28	14
CASSFGQGVGGYTF	TGTGCCAGCAGCTTCGGTCAGGGGGTCGGAGGCTACACCTTC	TRBJ1-2	TRBD1	many	TRBV7-9	14
CSVGGQGNTEAFF	TGCAGCGTGGGGGGACAGGGAAACACTGAAGCTTTCTTT	TRBJ1-1	TRBD1	NA	TRBV29-1	13
CASSPPRRRTRGETQYF	TGTGCCAGCAGCCCCCCCCGAAGAAGGACTAGGGGAGAGACCCAGTACTTC	TRBJ2-5	TRBD2	NA	TRBV7-9	17
CASKGPFEAFF	TGTGCCAGCAAGGGACCGTTTGAAGCTTTCTTT	TRBJ1-1	NA	many	TRBV19	11